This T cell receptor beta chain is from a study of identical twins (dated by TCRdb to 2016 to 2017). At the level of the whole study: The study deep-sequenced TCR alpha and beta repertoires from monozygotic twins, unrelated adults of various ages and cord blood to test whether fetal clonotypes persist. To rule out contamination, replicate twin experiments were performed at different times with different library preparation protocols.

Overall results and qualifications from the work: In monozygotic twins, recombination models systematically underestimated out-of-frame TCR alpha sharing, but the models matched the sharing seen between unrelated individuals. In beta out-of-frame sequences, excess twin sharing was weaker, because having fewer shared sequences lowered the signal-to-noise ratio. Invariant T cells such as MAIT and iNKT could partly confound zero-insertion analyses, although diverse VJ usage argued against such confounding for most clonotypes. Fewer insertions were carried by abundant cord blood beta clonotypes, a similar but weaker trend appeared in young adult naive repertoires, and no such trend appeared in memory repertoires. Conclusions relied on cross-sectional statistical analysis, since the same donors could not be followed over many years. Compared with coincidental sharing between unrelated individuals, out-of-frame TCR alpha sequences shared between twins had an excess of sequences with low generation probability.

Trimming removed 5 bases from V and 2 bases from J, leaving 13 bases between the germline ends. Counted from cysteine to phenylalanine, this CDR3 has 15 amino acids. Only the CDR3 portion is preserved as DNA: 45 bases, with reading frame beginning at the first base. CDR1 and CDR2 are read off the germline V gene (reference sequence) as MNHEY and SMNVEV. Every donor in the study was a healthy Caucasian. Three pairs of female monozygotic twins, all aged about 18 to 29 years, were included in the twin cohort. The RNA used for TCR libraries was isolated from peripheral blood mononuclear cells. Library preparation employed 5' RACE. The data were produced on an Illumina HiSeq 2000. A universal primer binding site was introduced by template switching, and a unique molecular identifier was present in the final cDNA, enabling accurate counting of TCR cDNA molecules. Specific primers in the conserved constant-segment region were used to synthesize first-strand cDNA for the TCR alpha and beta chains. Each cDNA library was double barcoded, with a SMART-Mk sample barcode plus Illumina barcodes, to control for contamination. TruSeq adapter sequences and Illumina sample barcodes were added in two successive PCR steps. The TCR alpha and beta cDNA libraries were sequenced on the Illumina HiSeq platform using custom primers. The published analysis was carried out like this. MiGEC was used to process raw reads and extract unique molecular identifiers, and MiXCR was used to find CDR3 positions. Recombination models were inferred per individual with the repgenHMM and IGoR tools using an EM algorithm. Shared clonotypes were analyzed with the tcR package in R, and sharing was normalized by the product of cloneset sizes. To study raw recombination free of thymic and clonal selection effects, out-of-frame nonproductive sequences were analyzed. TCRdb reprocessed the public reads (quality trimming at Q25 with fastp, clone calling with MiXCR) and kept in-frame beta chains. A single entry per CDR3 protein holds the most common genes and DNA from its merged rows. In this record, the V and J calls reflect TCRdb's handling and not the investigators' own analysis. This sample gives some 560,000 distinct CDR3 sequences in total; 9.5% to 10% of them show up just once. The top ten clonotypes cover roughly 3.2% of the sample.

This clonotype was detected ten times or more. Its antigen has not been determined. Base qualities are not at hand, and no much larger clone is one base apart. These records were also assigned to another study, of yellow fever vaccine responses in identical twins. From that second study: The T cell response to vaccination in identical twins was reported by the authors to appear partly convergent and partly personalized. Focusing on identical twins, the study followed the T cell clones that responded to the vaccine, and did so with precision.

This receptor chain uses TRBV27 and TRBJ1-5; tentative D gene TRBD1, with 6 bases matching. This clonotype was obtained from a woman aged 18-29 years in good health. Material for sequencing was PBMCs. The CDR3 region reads CASSPTGQRNQPQHF. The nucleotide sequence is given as TGTGCCAGCAGTCCCACCGGACAGCGCAATCAGCCCCAGCATTTT.